The rows below give T cell receptor beta chains drawn from one sample of a study. One entry per CDR3 protein, called by TCRdb with MiXCR from the 5' RACE reads. Among tens of thousands of distinct CDR3 sequences listed, roughly a fifth were seen once. Sequenced material: Tregs sorted from a lymph node. The receptor source for this set is a female donor with breast cancer. The CDR3 runs from the conserved cysteine through the conserved F or W. D genes are given only for firm matches. The size field is filled for only some rows; it gives once, few, many or a size class.

D	J	size	V	DNA	CDR3
NA	TRBJ1-5	many	TRBV2	TGTGCCAGCAGGGCCGACAGGTCCAATCAGCCCCAGCATTTT	CASRADRSNQPQHF
NA	TRBJ2-2	many	TRBV13	TGTGCCAGCAGCTTAGGCTATAAATTTCTGAACACCGGGGAGCTGTTTTTT	CASSLGYKFLNTGELFF
NA	TRBJ2-7	few	TRBV20-1	TGCAGTGCTAGTCAAAGGGAGCCCTACGAGCAGTACTTC	CSASQREPYEQYF
NA	TRBJ2-7	NA	TRBV20-1	TGCAGTGCTAGTGTGGGATACGAGCAGTACTTC	CSASVGYEQYF
NA	TRBJ2-3	many	TRBV28	TGTGCCAGCAGGAACGGAAGGGGGTTTCATACGCAGTATTTT	CASRNGRGFHTQYF
NA	TRBJ2-3	NA	TRBV5-1	TGCGCCAGCAGCTTGGAGGGTTTAGATACGCAGTATTTT	CASSLEGLDTQYF
NA	TRBJ1-6	NA	TRBV12-3/TRBV12-4	TGTGCCAGCAGTTTAGGACACAACAATTCACCCCTCCACTTT	CASSLGHNNSPLHF
NA	TRBJ2-2	NA	TRBV12-3/TRBV12-4	TGTGCCAGCAGTTTCGGGACCAGTCAAACCGGGGAGCTGTTTTTT	CASSFGTSQTGELFF
TRBD2	TRBJ2-2	many	TRBV3-1	TGTGCCAGCAGCCAAGGACTAGCGAAGGGCGGGGAGCTGTTTTTT	CASSQGLAKGGELFF
NA	TRBJ1-1	few	TRBV5-1	TGCGCCAGCAGCTTGAAGGACATGAACACTGAAGCTTTCTTT	CASSLKDMNTEAFF
NA	TRBJ2-7	NA	TRBV25-1	TGTGCCAGCAGTGAAGTCACCGGGTACTTGGAGCAGTACTTC	CASSEVTGYLEQYF
NA	TRBJ1-5	many	TRBV7-9	TGTGCCAGCAGCAAGACCGGGGGACCCAATCAGCCCCAGCATTTT	CASSKTGGPNQPQHF
NA	TRBJ2-7	NA	TRBV2	TGTGCCAGCAGTTTACAGGCCTACGAGCAGTACTTC	CASSLQAYEQYF
NA	TRBJ2-3	few	TRBV7-3	TGTGCCAGCAGCCTTGAACGGCAGGGACGAGATACGCAGTATTTT	CASSLERQGRDTQYF
NA	TRBJ2-7	few	TRBV15	TGTGCCACCAGCAGAGAGGCAGGCGACCCTTTCTCCTACGAGCAGTACTTC	CATSREAGDPFSYEQYF
NA	TRBJ2-7	few	TRBV27	TGTGCCAGCAGTTTATCGGTCGGCTACGAGCAGTACTTC	CASSLSVGYEQYF
NA	TRBJ2-7	NA	TRBV4-2	TGTGCCAGCAGCCAAGACGGCGGCGCCTACGAGCAGTACTTC	CASSQDGGAYEQYF
NA	TRBJ1-5	many	TRBV20-1	TGCAGTGCTAGAGAGGAGGACGTCGGGGCTCAGCCCCAGCATTTT	CSAREEDVGAQPQHF
TRBD2	TRBJ2-3	many	TRBV20-1	TGCAGTGCTAGAGATCTAAAAAGGACTAGCGCCACAGATACGCAGTATTTT	CSARDLKRTSATDTQYF
NA	TRBJ1-5	NA	TRBV10-3	TGTGCCATCAGTGACCGGACCTGGGGAAGCCTGCCCCAGCATTTT	CAISDRTWGSLPQHF
NA	TRBJ2-1	NA	TRBV9	TGTGCCAGCAGCGTAGCAGGTTTAGGACCCCAACTCTCCTACAATGAGCAGTTCTTC	CASSVAGLGPQLSYNEQFF
NA	TRBJ2-1	NA	TRBV9	TGTGCCAGCAGCGTAGGGTTTATCGATGAGCAGTTCTTC	CASSVGFIDEQFF
TRBD1	TRBJ1-5	few	TRBV27	TGTGCCAGCAGTCCACGGACAGGGAGCCAGCCCCAGCATTTT	CASSPRTGSQPQHF
TRBD1	TRBJ2-5	NA	TRBV5-5	TGTGCCAGCAGCTCCCCGGACAGGGAGGAGACCCAGTACTTC	CASSSPDREETQYF
NA	TRBJ2-7	many	TRBV6-5	TGTGCCAGCAGTTACTCGGACAACTCCTACGAGCAGTACTTC	CASSYSDNSYEQYF
NA	TRBJ2-1	many	TRBV5-1	TGCGCCAGCAGATCTTACAATGAGCAGTTCTTC	CASRSYNEQFF
TRBD1	TRBJ2-5	NA	TRBV25-1	TGTGCCAGCAGTCCCCACGGGGACAGGCACCAAGAGACCCAGTACTTC	CASSPHGDRHQETQYF
NA	TRBJ2-2	NA	TRBV19	TGTGCCAGTAGTACCCGACAGGACACCGGGGAGCTGTTTTTT	CASSTRQDTGELFF